Below are 6 T cell receptor beta chains sequenced from a single sample in a study of blood T cell repertoires in COVID-19. The data were produced by immunoSEQ multiplex PCR, yet TCRdb's version contains in-frame clones alone and is incomplete. The sample yields some 300,000 clones, 65% to 90% seen once. The sequencing sample was made of PBMCs or T cells enriched from blood (not recorded which). All receptors come from a young man who had recovered from COVID-19.

The chain has TRBV9 and TRBJ2-7; no firm D call. The CDR3 is 15 residues long. V gave up 3 bases and J gave up 3 bases, with 16 bases separating them. Germline lookup yields CDR1 SGDLS and CDR2 YYNGEE. The CDR3 sequence: CASSDRGFGFYEQYF. DNA of the CDR3: TGTGCCAGCAGCGACCGCGGTTTTGGGTTCTACGAGCAGTACTTC.

The chain combines TRBV5-1 with TRBJ1-2; TRBD1 matches 8 bases. Looked up from germline, CDR1 is SGHRS and CDR2 is YFSETQ. The length of the CDR3 is 12 residues. V was pared by 2 bases and J by 8 bases, with 2 bases of the junction left unmatched. The CDR3 is CASSLTGGGYTF. The CDR3 DNA reads as TGCGCCAGCAGCTTAACAGGGGGAGGCTACACCTTC. Full variable domain (missing parts from reference TRBV5-1 and TRBJ1-2): KAGVTQTPRYLIKTRGQQVTLSCSPISGHRSVSWYQQTPGQGLQFLFEYFSETQRNKGNFPGRFSGRQFSNSRSEMNVSTLELGDSALYLCASSLTGGGYTFGSGTRLTVV.

The chain joins TRBV14 to TRBJ2-2, with a weak D call TRBD2 (6 bases). Germline V gene sequence: CDR1 SGHDN, CDR2 FVKESK. This CDR3 has 17 amino acids. Between the trimmed V and J ends, which lost 0 bases and 3 bases, there was a span of 14 bases. CDR3 in amino acids: CASSQDLEGMDTGELFF. As DNA, the CDR3 is TGTGCCAGCAGCCAAGATTTGGAGGGGATGGACACCGGGGAGCTGTTTTTT.

This chain connects TRBV19 to TRBJ2-3; TRBD2 agrees at 8 bases. Trimming removed 7 bases from V and 0 bases from J; junction bases left unmatched: 6. Germline values: CDR1 LNHDA, CDR2 SQIVND (reference sequence). The CDR3 covers 15 residues. Here the CDR3 reads CASTPSGYSTDTQYF. The CDR3 nucleotides read TGTGCCAGTACCCCTAGCGGGTACAGCACAGATACGCAGTATTTT.

CDR3 residues: CAWNGALDSKYNEQFF. The CDR3 nucleotides are TGTGCCTGGAATGGGGCCCTTGACAGCAAATACAATGAGCAGTTCTTC. V gene TRBV30 combines with J gene TRBJ2-1; tentatively, D is TRBD1 (5 bases). There are 16 residues in the CDR3. CDR1 GTSNPN and CDR2 SVGIG come from the germline V gene (reference sequence). Trimming cost V 4 bases and J 4 bases, with 20 bases left between them.

The chain has TRBV6-1 and TRBJ1-5; 7 nucleotides align to TRBD1. CDR1 MNHNS and CDR2 SASEGT come from the germline V gene. V lost 3 bases to trimming and J lost 6 bases; unmatched junction nucleotides: 11. The CDR3 totals 16 residues. The CDR3 sequence: CASSDIGDPGGQPQHF. The CDR3 coding sequence is TGTGCCAGCAGTGATATCGGGGACCCAGGGGGTCAGCCCCAGCATTTT.